The clone carrying this T cell receptor beta chain occurred a few times. This sample is drawn from a study of early T cells in non-severe SARS-CoV-2 infection. Study-level information: The sequenced material was bulk RNA from unsorted whole blood, and its chains were unpaired.

Germline lookup yields CDR1 SGHNT and CDR2 YENEEA. The CDR3 is 16 residues long. Trimming removed 1 base at V and 0 bases at J, with 11 bases between. Attachment of unique molecular identifiers was made to individual cDNA molecules. TCRdb passed the 5' RACE reads through MiXCR, listing each CDR3 protein once. The sample includes 66,000 or so distinct CDR3 sequences, around 14% seen only once; the top ten take almost 8.5%. The rearrangement links TRBV11-3 to TRBJ2-3, with D uncertain. Sequences were obtained from whole blood. The sequence derives from an adult who was a healthcare worker with PCR-confirmed SARS-CoV-2 infection or an uninfected control (not recorded which). In nucleotides, the CDR3 is TGTGCCAGCAGCTTAGTGCCAGACCCTAGCACAGATACGCAGTATTTT. It translates to CASSLVPDPSTDTQYF.